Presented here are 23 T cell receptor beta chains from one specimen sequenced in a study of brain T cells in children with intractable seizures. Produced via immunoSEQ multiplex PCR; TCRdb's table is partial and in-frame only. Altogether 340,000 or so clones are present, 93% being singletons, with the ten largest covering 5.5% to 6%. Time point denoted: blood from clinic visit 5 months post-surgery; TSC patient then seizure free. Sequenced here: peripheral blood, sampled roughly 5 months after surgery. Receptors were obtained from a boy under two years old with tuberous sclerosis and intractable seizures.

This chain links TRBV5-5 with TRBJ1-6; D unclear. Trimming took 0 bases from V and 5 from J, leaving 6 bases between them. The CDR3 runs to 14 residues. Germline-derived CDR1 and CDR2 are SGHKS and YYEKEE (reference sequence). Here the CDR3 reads CASSLVQHNSPLHF. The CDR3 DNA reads TGTGCCAGCAGCTTGGTGCAGCATAATTCACCCCTCCACTTT. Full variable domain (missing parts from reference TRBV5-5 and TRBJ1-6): DAGVTQSPTHLIKTRGQQVTLRCSPISGHKSVSWYQQVLGQGPQFIFQYYEKEERGRGNFPDRFSARQFPNYSSELNVNALLLGDSALYLCASSLVQHNSPLHFGNGTRLTVT.

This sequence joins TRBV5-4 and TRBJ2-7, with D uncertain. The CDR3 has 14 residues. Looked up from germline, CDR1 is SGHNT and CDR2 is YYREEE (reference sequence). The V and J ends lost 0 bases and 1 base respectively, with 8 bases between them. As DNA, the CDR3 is TGTGCCAGCAGCTTGGGGGTTATATCCTACGAGCAGTACTTC. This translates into CASSLGVISYEQYF.

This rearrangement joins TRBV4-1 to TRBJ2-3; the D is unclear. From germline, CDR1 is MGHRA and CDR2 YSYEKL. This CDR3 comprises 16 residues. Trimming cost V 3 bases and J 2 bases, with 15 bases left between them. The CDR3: CASSHPDGSYTDTQYF. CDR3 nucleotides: TGCGCCAGCAGCCACCCCGATGGGTCGTACACAGATACGCAGTATTTT.

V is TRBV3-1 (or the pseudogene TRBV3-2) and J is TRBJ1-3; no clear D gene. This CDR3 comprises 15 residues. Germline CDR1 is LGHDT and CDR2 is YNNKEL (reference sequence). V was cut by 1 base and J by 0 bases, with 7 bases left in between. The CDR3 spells CASSQGSFSGNTIYF. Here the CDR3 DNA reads TGTGCCAGCAGCCAAGGGTCTTTCTCTGGAAACACCATATATTTT.

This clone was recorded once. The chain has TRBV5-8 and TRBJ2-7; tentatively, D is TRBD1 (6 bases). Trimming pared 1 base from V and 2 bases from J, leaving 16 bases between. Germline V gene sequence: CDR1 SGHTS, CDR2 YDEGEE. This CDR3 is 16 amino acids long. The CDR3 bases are TGTGCCAGCAGCTTGCTGAACAGGGTCCAACCCTACGAGCAGTACTTC. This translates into CASSLLNRVQPYEQYF.

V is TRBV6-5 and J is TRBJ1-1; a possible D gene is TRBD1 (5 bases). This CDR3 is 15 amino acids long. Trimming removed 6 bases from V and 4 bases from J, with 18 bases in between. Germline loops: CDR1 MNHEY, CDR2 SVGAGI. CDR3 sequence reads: CASRTSVGAGTEAFF. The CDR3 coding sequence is TGTGCCAGCAGGACCTCGGTAGGGGCTGGCACTGAAGCTTTCTTT.

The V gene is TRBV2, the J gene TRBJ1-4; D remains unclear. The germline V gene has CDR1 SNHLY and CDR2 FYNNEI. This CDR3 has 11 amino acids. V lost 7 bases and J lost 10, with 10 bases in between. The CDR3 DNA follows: TGTGCCAGCACCCCTGAGGGAAAACTGTTTTTT. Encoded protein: CASTPEGKLFF.

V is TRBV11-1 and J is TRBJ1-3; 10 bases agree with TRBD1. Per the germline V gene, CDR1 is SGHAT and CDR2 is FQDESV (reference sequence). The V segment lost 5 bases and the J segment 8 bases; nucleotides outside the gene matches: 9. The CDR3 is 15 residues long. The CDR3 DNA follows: TGTGCCAGCAGCCGCCCCGGGACAGGGGAAGACACCATATATTTT. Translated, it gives CASSRPGTGEDTIYF. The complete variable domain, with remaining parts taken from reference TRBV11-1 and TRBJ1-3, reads EAEVAQSPRYKITEKSQAVAFWCDPISGHATLYWYRQILGQGPELLVQFQDESVVDDSQLPKDRFSAERLKGVDSTLKIQPAELGDSAMYLCASSRPGTGEDTIYFGEGSWLTVV.

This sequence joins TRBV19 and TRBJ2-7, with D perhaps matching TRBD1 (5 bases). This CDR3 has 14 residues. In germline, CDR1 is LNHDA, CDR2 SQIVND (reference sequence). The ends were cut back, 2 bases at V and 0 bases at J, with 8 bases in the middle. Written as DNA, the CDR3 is TGTGCCAGTAGTATACAGGGCAGCTCCTACGAGCAGTACTTC. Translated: CASSIQGSSYEQYF.

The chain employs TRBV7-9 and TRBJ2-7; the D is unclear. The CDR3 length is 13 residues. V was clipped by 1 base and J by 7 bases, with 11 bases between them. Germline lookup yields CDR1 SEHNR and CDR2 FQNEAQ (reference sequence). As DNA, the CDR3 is TGTGCCAGCAGCTTAGTTAGTATGGGGGAGCAGTACTTC. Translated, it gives CASSLVSMGEQYF.

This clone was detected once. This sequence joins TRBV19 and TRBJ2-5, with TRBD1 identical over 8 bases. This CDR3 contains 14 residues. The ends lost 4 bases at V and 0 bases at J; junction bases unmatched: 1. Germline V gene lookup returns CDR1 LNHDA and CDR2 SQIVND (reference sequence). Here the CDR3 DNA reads TGTGCCAGTAGTACAGGGGGCTACCAAGAGACCCAGTACTTC. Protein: CASSTGGYQETQYF.

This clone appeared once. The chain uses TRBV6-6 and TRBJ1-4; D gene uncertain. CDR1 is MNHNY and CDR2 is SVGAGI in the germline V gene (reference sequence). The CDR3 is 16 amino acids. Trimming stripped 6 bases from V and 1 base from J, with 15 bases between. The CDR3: CASSPPVGVTNEKLFF. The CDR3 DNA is TGTGCCAGCAGCCCCCCGGTCGGGGTAACTAATGAAAAACTGTTTTTT.

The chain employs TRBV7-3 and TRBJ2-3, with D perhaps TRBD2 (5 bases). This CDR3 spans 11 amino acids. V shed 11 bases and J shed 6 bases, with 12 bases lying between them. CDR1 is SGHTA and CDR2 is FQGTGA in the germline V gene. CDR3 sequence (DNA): TGTGCCGAGGAGGAGTTGGATACGCAGTATTTT. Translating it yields CAEEELDTQYF.

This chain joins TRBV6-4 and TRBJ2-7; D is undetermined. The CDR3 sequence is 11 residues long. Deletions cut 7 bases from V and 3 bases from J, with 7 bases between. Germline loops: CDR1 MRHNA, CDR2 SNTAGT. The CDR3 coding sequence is TGTGCCAGCAACTTATACTACGAGCAGTACTTC. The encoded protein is CASNLYYEQYF.

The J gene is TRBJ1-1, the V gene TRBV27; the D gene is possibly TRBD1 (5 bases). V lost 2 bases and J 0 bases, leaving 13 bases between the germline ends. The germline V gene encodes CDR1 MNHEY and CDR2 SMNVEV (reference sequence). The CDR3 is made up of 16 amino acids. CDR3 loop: CASSLGAGSLNTEAFF. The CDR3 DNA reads TGTGCCAGCAGTTTAGGGGCGGGCAGTTTGAACACTGAAGCTTTCTTT.

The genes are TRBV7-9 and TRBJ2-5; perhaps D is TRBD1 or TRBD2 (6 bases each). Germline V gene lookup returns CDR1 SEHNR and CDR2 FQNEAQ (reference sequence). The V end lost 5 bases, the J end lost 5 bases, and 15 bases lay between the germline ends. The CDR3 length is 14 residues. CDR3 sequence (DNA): TGTGCCAGCAGCGCCAGCGGAGGGGGGGAGACCCAGTACTTC. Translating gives CASSASGGGETQYF.

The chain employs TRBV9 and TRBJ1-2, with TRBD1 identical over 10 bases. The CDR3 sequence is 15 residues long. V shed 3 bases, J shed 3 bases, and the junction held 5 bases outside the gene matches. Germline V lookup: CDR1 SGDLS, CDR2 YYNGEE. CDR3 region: CASSGRQGADYGYTF. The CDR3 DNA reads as TGTGCCAGCAGCGGAAGACAGGGGGCGGACTATGGCTACACCTTC. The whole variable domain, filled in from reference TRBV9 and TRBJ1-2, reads DSGVTQTPKHLITATGQRVTLRCSPRSGDLSVYWYQQSLDQGLQFLIQYYNGEERAKGNILERFSAQQFPDLHSELNLSSLELGDSALYFCASSGRQGADYGYTFGSGTRLTVV.

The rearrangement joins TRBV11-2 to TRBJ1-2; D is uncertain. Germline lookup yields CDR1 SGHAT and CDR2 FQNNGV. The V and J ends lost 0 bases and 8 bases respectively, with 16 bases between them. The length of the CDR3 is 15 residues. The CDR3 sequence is CASSLDRIPVEGYTF. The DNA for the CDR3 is TGTGCCAGCAGCTTAGATCGGATCCCTGTGGAGGGCTACACCTTC.

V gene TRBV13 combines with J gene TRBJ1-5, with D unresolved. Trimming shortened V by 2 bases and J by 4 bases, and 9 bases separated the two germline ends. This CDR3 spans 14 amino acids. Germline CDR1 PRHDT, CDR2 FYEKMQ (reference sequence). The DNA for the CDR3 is TGTGCCAGCAGCTTATCAGCGCTAAATCAGCCCCAGCATTTT. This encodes CASSLSALNQPQHF.

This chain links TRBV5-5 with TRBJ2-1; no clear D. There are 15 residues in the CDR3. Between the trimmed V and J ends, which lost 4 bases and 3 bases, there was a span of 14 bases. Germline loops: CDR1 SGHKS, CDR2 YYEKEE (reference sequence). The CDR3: CASSPRLGVYNEQFF. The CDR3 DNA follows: TGTGCCAGCAGCCCTAGGTTAGGCGTCTACAATGAGCAGTTCTTC.

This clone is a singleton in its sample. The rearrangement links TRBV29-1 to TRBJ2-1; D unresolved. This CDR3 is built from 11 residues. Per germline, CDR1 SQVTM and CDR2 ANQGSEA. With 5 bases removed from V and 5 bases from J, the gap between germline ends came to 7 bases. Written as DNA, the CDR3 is TGCAGCGTTTTCCGGGACAATGAGCAGTTCTTC. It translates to CSVFRDNEQFF.

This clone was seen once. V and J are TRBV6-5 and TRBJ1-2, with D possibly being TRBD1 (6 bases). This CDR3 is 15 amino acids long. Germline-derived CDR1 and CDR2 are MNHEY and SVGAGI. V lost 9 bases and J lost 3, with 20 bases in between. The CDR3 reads CASSFQGRGDYGYTF. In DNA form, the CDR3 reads TGTGCCAGTTCTTTTCAGGGGAGAGGGGACTATGGCTACACCTTC.

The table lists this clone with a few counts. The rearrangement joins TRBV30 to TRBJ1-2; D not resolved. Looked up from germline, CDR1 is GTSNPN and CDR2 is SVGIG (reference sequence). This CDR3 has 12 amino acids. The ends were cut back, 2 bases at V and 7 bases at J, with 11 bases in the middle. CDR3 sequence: CAWSREGLGYTF. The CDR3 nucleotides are TGTGCCTGGAGTAGGGAAGGGCTTGGCTACACCTTC.